These T cell receptor beta chains were read from a single sample in a study of graft-versus-host responses after intestinal transplantation. Measured with immunoSEQ multiplex PCR; TCRdb has only the in-frame clones, and not every one. The top ten hold 0.22% of the sample, which has tens of thousands of clones, nearly 95% seen once. What these receptors recognize is not known. The sequenced sample was unstimulated CD8+ T cells sorted from spleen or lymph node cells, obtained before transplant. These receptors were collected from a human donor who was the organ donor for an intestinal transplant. Each CDR3 is given with its conserved first and last residue. A D gene is named only where the DNA matches it firmly. For some rows the clone size is stated as once, few or many, or as a class when expanded; others skip it.

J gene: TRBJ2-2; D gene: .; V gene: TRBV7-6; clone size: .; CDR3 length: 15; CDR3 DNA: TGTGCCAGCAGCTTCGAACATTCGAACACCGGGGAGCTGTTTTTT; CDR3 protein: CASSFEHSNTGELFF
J gene: TRBJ1-4; D gene: TRBD1; V gene: TRBV27; clone size: .; CDR3 length: 17; CDR3 DNA: TGTGCCAGCACGTGGACAACAGGGGGGACAACTAATGAAAAACTGTTTTTT; CDR3 protein: CASTWTTGGTTNEKLFF
J gene: TRBJ1-4; D gene: .; V gene: TRBV2; clone size: .; CDR3 length: 14; CDR3 DNA: TGTGCCAGCAGACAGGACGGAGGTAATGAAAAACTGTTTTTT; CDR3 protein: CASRQDGGNEKLFF
J gene: TRBJ1-1; D gene: .; V gene: TRBV5-5; clone size: .; CDR3 length: 14; CDR3 DNA: TGTGCCAGCAGCTTGTTCTCAGGGGACACTGAAGCTTTCTTT; CDR3 protein: CASSLFSGDTEAFF
J gene: TRBJ1-1; D gene: TRBD1; V gene: TRBV11-2; clone size: .; CDR3 length: 14; CDR3 DNA: TGTGCCAGCAGTCCGGACAGGGTTGATACTGAAGCTTTCTTT; CDR3 protein: CASSPDRVDTEAFF
J gene: TRBJ1-2; D gene: .; V gene: TRBV5-4; clone size: once; CDR3 length: 13; CDR3 DNA: TGTGCCAGCAGCTTGGGGATAGGGTCTGGCTACACCTTC; CDR3 protein: CASSLGIGSGYTF
J gene: TRBJ2-3; D gene: TRBD2; V gene: TRBV4-3; clone size: .; CDR3 length: 15; CDR3 DNA: TGCGCCAGCAGCCAAGGGCGGGGGAGCACAGATACGCAGTATTTT; CDR3 protein: CASSQGRGSTDTQYF
J gene: TRBJ1-1; D gene: .; V gene: TRBV7-3; clone size: .; CDR3 length: 15; CDR3 DNA: TGTGCCAGCAGCTTTGACCTTGTGCAGAACACTGAAGCTTTCTTT; CDR3 protein: CASSFDLVQNTEAFF
J gene: TRBJ2-7; D gene: .; V gene: TRBV4-1; clone size: .; CDR3 length: 14; CDR3 DNA: TGCGCCAGCAGCTATCAGGTTAGCTCCTACGAGCAGTACTTC; CDR3 protein: CASSYQVSSYEQYF
J gene: TRBJ2-7; D gene: .; V gene: TRBV28; clone size: .; CDR3 length: 15; CDR3 DNA: TGTGCCAGCAGTTTCAACGGAGAGGCGGGTTACGAGCAGTACTTC; CDR3 protein: CASSFNGEAGYEQYF
J gene: TRBJ1-1; D gene: TRBD1; V gene: TRBV27; clone size: .; CDR3 length: 14; CDR3 DNA: TGTGCCAGCAGTTTAAGGGGGCCTGGCACTGAAGCTTTCTTT; CDR3 protein: CASSLRGPGTEAFF
J gene: TRBJ1-1; D gene: .; V gene: TRBV19; clone size: .; CDR3 length: 14; CDR3 DNA: TGTGCCAGTAGTCCCTGGACTCAGAACACTGAAGCTTTCTTT; CDR3 protein: CASSPWTQNTEAFF
J gene: TRBJ2-1; D gene: .; V gene: TRBV27; clone size: once; CDR3 length: 13; CDR3 DNA: TGTGCCAGCAGTGGGACGGGCATCAATGAGCAGTTCTTC; CDR3 protein: CASSGTGINEQFF
J gene: TRBJ1-2; D gene: .; V gene: TRBV6-5; clone size: .; CDR3 length: 15; CDR3 DNA: TGTGCCACCTCGATCCCCGGGGTCGCTAACTATGGCTACACCTTC; CDR3 protein: CATSIPGVANYGYTF
J gene: TRBJ2-7; D gene: .; V gene: TRBV4-3; clone size: .; CDR3 length: 14; CDR3 DNA: TGCGCCAGCAGCCCCGAAGGGGGGGCCTACGAGCAGTACTTC; CDR3 protein: CASSPEGGAYEQYF
J gene: TRBJ2-7; D gene: .; V gene: TRBV7-9; clone size: .; CDR3 length: 11; CDR3 DNA: TGTGCCAGCAGCGGGAGCTACGAGCAGTACTTC; CDR3 protein: CASSGSYEQYF
J gene: TRBJ1-6; D gene: TRBD1; V gene: TRBV6-5; clone size: .; CDR3 length: 14; CDR3 DNA: TGTGCCAGCAGTTACTCGGGACAGGATTCACCCCTCCACTTT; CDR3 protein: CASSYSGQDSPLHF
J gene: TRBJ1-2; D gene: .; V gene: TRBV5-1; clone size: .; CDR3 length: 16; CDR3 DNA: TGCGCCAGCAGCCCACGGAATAGGCCCTATAACTATGGCTACACCTTC; CDR3 protein: CASSPRNRPYNYGYTF
J gene: TRBJ2-1; D gene: .; V gene: TRBV27; clone size: .; CDR3 length: 16; CDR3 DNA: TGTGCCAGCAGTTCGTCCAACGGAGGTGCCTACAATGAGCAGTTCTTC; CDR3 protein: CASSSSNGGAYNEQFF
J gene: TRBJ2-1; D gene: .; V gene: TRBV6-1; clone size: .; CDR3 length: 15; CDR3 DNA: TGTGCCAGCAGTCACTACCGGGGGGCCGTCGGAGAGCAGTTCTTC; CDR3 protein: CASSHYRGAVGEQFF
J gene: TRBJ2-7; D gene: .; V gene: TRBV6-5; clone size: .; CDR3 length: 13; CDR3 DNA: TGTGCCAGCAGTGACCCCGGGCACTACGAGCAGTACTTC; CDR3 protein: CASSDPGHYEQYF
J gene: TRBJ2-4; D gene: TRBD1; V gene: TRBV10-1; clone size: once; CDR3 length: 13; CDR3 DNA: TGCGCCAGCGGAGGACAGGGGGCATACATTCAGTACTTC; CDR3 protein: CASGGQGAYIQYF
J gene: TRBJ2-1; D gene: TRBD2; V gene: TRBV30; clone size: .; CDR3 length: 15; CDR3 DNA: TGTGCCTGGACGGGACTAGCTCCAGCCTACAATGAGCAGTTCTTC; CDR3 protein: CAWTGLAPAYNEQFF
J gene: TRBJ2-7; D gene: TRBD2; V gene: TRBV28; clone size: .; CDR3 length: 13; CDR3 DNA: TGTGCCAGCAGTAGCGGGGTCCTTTACGAGCAGTACTTC; CDR3 protein: CASSSGVLYEQYF
J gene: TRBJ2-7; D gene: TRBD1; V gene: TRBV11-3; clone size: .; CDR3 length: 15; CDR3 DNA: TGTGCCAGCAGCTTAGAAGGGACAGGGTCTGGCGAGCAGTACTTC; CDR3 protein: CASSLEGTGSGEQYF
J gene: TRBJ2-7; D gene: TRBD1; V gene: TRBV14; clone size: .; CDR3 length: 15; CDR3 DNA: TGTGCCAGCAGCCACCGGGACAGGGCAACCTACGAGCAGTACTTC; CDR3 protein: CASSHRDRATYEQYF
J gene: TRBJ2-1; D gene: TRBD2; V gene: TRBV6-6; clone size: .; CDR3 length: 15; CDR3 DNA: TGTGCCAGCAGTTACGGTAGCGGGGGGCCGCGGGAGCAGTTCTTC; CDR3 protein: CASSYGSGGPREQFF
J gene: TRBJ2-1; D gene: TRBD2; V gene: TRBV27; clone size: .; CDR3 length: 15; CDR3 DNA: TGTGCCAGCAGTTCGGGACTAACGAGATGGGATGAGCAGTTCTTC; CDR3 protein: CASSSGLTRWDEQFF
J gene: TRBJ2-1; D gene: .; V gene: TRBV19; clone size: .; CDR3 length: 16; CDR3 DNA: TGTGCCAGTAGTGACCCCCAGGGGCGAGGGTACAATGAGCAGTTCTTC; CDR3 protein: CASSDPQGRGYNEQFF
J gene: TRBJ2-7; D gene: .; V gene: TRBV4-1; clone size: .; CDR3 length: 11; CDR3 DNA: TGCGCCAGCAGCCAAGAGCGCGAGCAGTACTTC; CDR3 protein: CASSQEREQYF
J gene: TRBJ2-7; D gene: .; V gene: TRBV4-3; clone size: .; CDR3 length: 14; CDR3 DNA: TGCGCCAGCAGCCCGGACTCCTCCTCCTACGAGCAGTACTTC; CDR3 protein: CASSPDSSSYEQYF
J gene: TRBJ2-1; D gene: .; V gene: TRBV27; clone size: .; CDR3 length: 16; CDR3 DNA: TGTGCCAGCAGTTCGCCACAGGTTAAATCCTACAATGAGCAGTTCTTC; CDR3 protein: CASSSPQVKSYNEQFF
J gene: TRBJ2-4; D gene: .; V gene: TRBV5-6; clone size: .; CDR3 length: 17; CDR3 DNA: TGTGCCAGCAGCGCGACGGGACTTCGACGAGCCAAAAACATTCAGTACTTC; CDR3 protein: CASSATGLRRAKNIQYF
J gene: TRBJ2-3; D gene: TRBD2; V gene: TRBV9; clone size: .; CDR3 length: 18; CDR3 DNA: TGTGCCAGCAGCGCCCATAGGGCTAGCGGGGGAAGCACAGATACGCAGTATTTT; CDR3 protein: CASSAHRASGGSTDTQYF
J gene: TRBJ2-7; D gene: TRBD1; V gene: TRBV25-1; clone size: .; CDR3 length: 12; CDR3 DNA: TGTGCCAGCGGACAGGGAACCTACGAGCAGTACTTC; CDR3 protein: CASGQGTYEQYF
J gene: TRBJ1-2; D gene: TRBD1; V gene: TRBV27; clone size: .; CDR3 length: 14; CDR3 DNA: TGTGCCAGCAGTACCGACAGGGATAACTATGGCTACACCTTC; CDR3 protein: CASSTDRDNYGYTF
J gene: TRBJ1-1; D gene: .; V gene: TRBV2; clone size: .; CDR3 length: 19; CDR3 DNA: TGTGCCAGCAGTGAAGGATCGATGGGGTCTTATGGCACAGAGACTGAAGCTTTCTTT; CDR3 protein: CASSEGSMGSYGTETEAFF
J gene: TRBJ2-3; D gene: .; V gene: TRBV10-3; clone size: .; CDR3 length: 12; CDR3 DNA: TGTGCCATCAGTGATTTCGGGGGAACGCAGTATTTT; CDR3 protein: CAISDFGGTQYF
J gene: TRBJ1-1; D gene: .; V gene: TRBV27; clone size: .; CDR3 length: 13; CDR3 DNA: TGTGCCAGCAGTTTAAGGCAGGGGAATGAAGCTTTCTTT; CDR3 protein: CASSLRQGNEAFF
J gene: TRBJ1-1; D gene: .; V gene: TRBV5-4; clone size: .; CDR3 length: 12; CDR3 DNA: TGTGCCAGCAGCTACGGTGCGATAGAAGCTTTCTTT; CDR3 protein: CASSYGAIEAFF
J gene: TRBJ2-7; D gene: TRBD1; V gene: TRBV28; clone size: .; CDR3 length: 14; CDR3 DNA: TGTGCCAGCAGTTTGTTTTCACAGGGGGGCGAGCAGTACTTC; CDR3 protein: CASSLFSQGGEQYF
J gene: TRBJ2-5; D gene: TRBD2; V gene: TRBV4-1; clone size: .; CDR3 length: 17; CDR3 DNA: TGCGCCAGCAGCCAAGAACTAGCGGGGGGCCCACAAGAGACCCAGTACTTC; CDR3 protein: CASSQELAGGPQETQYF
J gene: TRBJ2-1; D gene: TRBD1; V gene: TRBV5-3; clone size: .; CDR3 length: 16; CDR3 DNA: TGTGCCAGAAGCTTTAACTACAGGGGAACCTACAATGAGCAGTTCTTC; CDR3 protein: CARSFNYRGTYNEQFF
J gene: TRBJ2-2; D gene: .; V gene: TRBV21-1; clone size: .; CDR3 length: 16; CDR3 DNA: TGTGCCAGCAGCAAAGATCGGACAGGGGTCACCGGGGAGCTGTTTTTT; CDR3 protein: CASSKDRTGVTGELFF
J gene: TRBJ1-1; D gene: .; V gene: TRBV7-3; clone size: .; CDR3 length: 13; CDR3 DNA: TGTGCCAGCAGCTCCCTCCAAAACACTGAAGCTTTCTTT; CDR3 protein: CASSSLQNTEAFF